The 14 T cell receptor beta chains given below trace back to one sample, sequenced in a study of T cells in Graves' hyperthyroidism and ophthalmopathy. Regions amplified from RNA transcripts were the TCR beta CDR3 regions. The TCR CDR3 was amplified in a first-round RT-PCR using the HTBI primer set. In TCRdb, the multiplex PCR reads were re-called with MiXCR into one record per CDR3 protein. The sample holds about 380,000 distinct CDR3 sequences, less than 20% seen once. Sequences were obtained from blood. Receptors were obtained from a man aged 18 to 29 with Graves' ophthalmopathy.

This clonotype appeared many times. This chain connects TRBV18 to TRBJ2-3, with D perhaps TRBD2 (5 bases). Trimming left V 3 bases short and J 5 bases short, with 9 bases between. The CDR3 runs to 13 residues. Germline CDR1 reads KGHSH; CDR2 reads LQKENI. The CDR3 reads CASSPEGRDTQYF. CDR3 DNA: TGTGCCAGCTCACCCGAGGGAAGAGATACGCAGTATTTT.

The chain carries TRBV13 and TRBJ2-6; no definite D call. Trimming took 0 bases from V and 0 from J, leaving 12 bases between them. Per germline, CDR1 PRHDT and CDR2 FYEKMQ (reference sequence). The CDR3 is 18 amino acids. The chain's CDR3 is CASSLGSYLASGANVLTF. DNA for the CDR3: TGTGCCAGCAGCTTAGGATCATACCTGGCCTCTGGGGCCAACGTCCTGACTTTC. Full variable domain (remainder filled in from reference TRBV13 and TRBJ2-6): AAGVIQSPRHLIKEKRETATLKCYPIPRHDTVYWYQQGPGQDPQFLISFYEKMQSDKGSIPDRFSAQQFSDYHSELNMSSLELGDSALYFCASSLGSYLASGANVLTFGAGSRLTVL.

This clonotype was found many times. V and J are TRBV12-3 or TRBV12-4 and TRBJ2-1; D unclear. The CDR3 is made up of 14 amino acids. The V gene lost 7 bases and the J gene lost 9 bases, with 19 bases spanning the gap. The CDR3 region has the DNA TGTGCCAGCACCGGGTCCCAGGTAGTGGGTGAGCAGTTCTTC. Translating it yields CASTGSQVVGEQFF.

Many counts were recorded for this clonotype. The chain has TRBV6-4 and TRBJ2-2, with a possible D match to TRBD2 (6 bases). This CDR3 is built from 13 residues. Trimming pared 4 bases from V and 5 bases from J, leaving 8 bases between. Germline CDR1 is MRHNA and CDR2 is SNTAGT. The CDR3 DNA sequence: TGTGCCAGCAGTGCGGGGGAAACCGGGGAGCTGTTTTTT. Protein: CASSAGETGELFF.

This clonotype was observed many times. The chain links TRBV5-1 to TRBJ1-6, with unresolved D. The length of the CDR3 is 15 residues. Trimming left V 4 bases short and J 9 bases short, with 17 bases between. CDR1 is SGHRS, CDR2 YFSETQ, per germline. CDR3: CASSRGGQMVSPLHF. In DNA, the CDR3 is TGCGCCAGCAGCAGAGGCGGGCAGATGGTTTCACCCCTCCACTTT.

This clonotype was seen at least ten times. The J gene is TRBJ1-5, the V gene TRBV6-1; tentatively, D is TRBD1 (5 bases). This CDR3 contains 15 residues. Between the trimmed V and J ends, which lost 10 bases and 0 bases, there was a span of 16 bases. Germline V gene data show CDR1 as MNHNS and CDR2 as SASEGT. The CDR3 is CATQDIHYSNQPQHF. CDR3 coding DNA: TGTGCCACTCAGGACATCCATTATAGCAATCAGCCCCAGCATTTT.

In its sample, this clonotype was seen once. This chain joins TRBV7-8 and TRBJ1-1, with 11 bases aligning to TRBD1. The CDR3 covers 14 residues. Germline trimming cut 2 bases from V and 7 bases from J; bases unmatched to any gene: 3. The germline V gene has CDR1 SGHVS and CDR2 FQNEAQ. The CDR3, as DNA: TGTGCCAGCAGCTTACTGGACAGGGGGCTTGAAGCTTTCTTT. This gives the protein CASSLLDRGLEAFF.

This clonotype occurred once. This sequence joins TRBV20-1 and TRBJ2-7; no reliable D call. This CDR3 comprises 13 residues. The V end lost 5 bases, the J end lost 1 base, and 12 bases lay between the germline ends. Germline CDR1 reads DFQATT; CDR2 reads SNEGSKA (reference sequence). The CDR3 region has the DNA TGCAGTGCTCTCTCTGGGGTATCCTACGAGCAGTACTTC. It is translated as CSALSGVSYEQYF.

The chain couples TRBV4-1 to TRBJ1-6; 8 nucleotides match TRBD1. The CDR3 runs to 15 residues. J lost 10 bases, V lost 0 bases, and 5 bases had no gene match. Germline V gene sequence: CDR1 MGHRA, CDR2 YSYEKL. CDR3 coding DNA: TGCGCCAGCAGCCAAGAACGACAGGGGTGGTCACCCCTCCACTTT. This sequence encodes CASSQERQGWSPLHF.

This clonotype has a count of ten or more. This chain joins TRBV3-1 and TRBJ2-7; perhaps TRBD1 as D (6 bases). CDR3 length: 13 residues. Germline V lookup: CDR1 LGHDT, CDR2 YNNKEL (reference sequence). Trimming removed 4 bases from V and 3 bases from J, with 10 bases in between. The chain's CDR3 is CASSRQQGYEQYF. CDR3 nucleotide sequence: TGTGCCAGCAGCCGTCAACAGGGCTACGAGCAGTACTTC.

This clonotype has at least ten counts. V usage is TRBV6-2 or TRBV6-3 and J usage is TRBJ1-3; TRBD1 is a possible D gene (5 bases). The germline V gene has CDR1 MNHEY and CDR2 SVGEGT. Trimming stripped 2 bases from V and 7 bases from J, with 18 bases between. CDR3 length: 16 amino acids. The CDR3 bases are TGTGCCAGCAGTTACGGTCTTCAGGGTATCGGGAACACCATATATTTT. Its protein is CASSYGLQGIGNTIYF.

This clonotype has just one count. A much more abundant neighbour one base away suggests this may be a read error. The missing conserved phenylalanine or tryptophan at the end of this CDR3 makes a read error likely. The chain has TRBV2 and TRBJ2-7; the D gene is possibly TRBD1 (6 bases). V shed 7 bases and J shed 0 bases, with 10 bases lying between them. The CDR3 consists of 13 residues. Germline V CDR1 and CDR2: SNHLY, FYNNEI. The CDR3 reads CASIPTGSYEQYS. CDR3 bases: TGTGCCAGCATCCCGACAGGCTCCTACGAGCAGTACTCC.

The chain combines TRBV4-1 with TRBJ2-3; 7 nucleotides agree with TRBD1. Trimming cost V 4 bases and J 0 bases; bases outside gene matches: 7. Germline CDR1 MGHRA, CDR2 YSYEKL. This CDR3 contains 16 residues. CDR3 sequence reads: CASSPQGQTSTDTQYF. In nucleotides, the CDR3 is TGCGCCAGCAGCCCGCAGGGACAGACGAGCACAGATACGCAGTATTTT.

This clonotype was seen at least ten times. V and J are TRBV6-5 and TRBJ2-7; TRBD1 might be the D (6 bases). Germline V gene lookup returns CDR1 MNHEY and CDR2 SVGAGI. The CDR3 length is 17 residues. V lost 0 bases and J lost 6, with 21 bases in between. The DNA of the CDR3 is TGTGCCAGCAGTTACTCCATACAGGGTATCACTCCCAGCGAGCAGTACTTC. Translation: CASSYSIQGITPSEQYF.